One sample yielded the 12 T cell receptor beta chains listed below, sequenced in a study of identical twins. From the 5' RACE reads, TCRdb called clonotypes with MiXCR, one entry per CDR3 protein. The repertoire holds 450,000 to 500,000 distinct CDR3 sequences, with over 11% as singletons. The data also belong to a second study, concerning yellow fever vaccine responses in identical twins.

The sequenced material came from CD4+ T cells sorted from blood. These receptor sequences come from a woman aged 18-29 years in good health.

The rearrangement uses TRBV7-6 and TRBJ2-3, with D uncertain. Trimming pared 1 base from V and 3 bases from J, leaving 8 bases between. Germline V CDR1 and CDR2: SGHVS, FNYEAQ. CDR3 length: 14 amino acids. CDR3 residues: CASSLGWATDTQYF. The CDR3 bases are TGTGCCAGCAGCTTAGGCTGGGCAACAGATACGCAGTATTTT.

The chain has TRBV15 and TRBJ2-1; TRBD1 matches at 9 bases. Per germline, CDR1 LNHNV and CDR2 YYDKDF (reference sequence). J gave up 4 bases and V 6 bases, and 10 bases lay outside the gene matches. This CDR3 contains 16 residues. CDR3 in DNA: TGTGCCACCAGTTTGACGGGGACAGGGTTTTACAATGAGCAGTTCTTC. Translating it yields CATSLTGTGFYNEQFF.

This clonotype was counted between two and nine times. CDR3 in DNA: TGTGCCAGCAGCTTTATGGGGAGGGGAGAGACCCAGTACTTC. This codes for CASSFMGRGETQYF. The chain uses TRBV7-3 and TRBJ2-5; 7 bases map to TRBD2. The CDR3 is 14 residues long. V trimming: 3 bases; J trimming: 4 bases; junction bases outside the gene matches: 5. The germline V gene has CDR1 SGHTA and CDR2 FQGTGA.

This clonotype was seen only a few times. The chain has TRBV20-1 and TRBJ1-5; weak D call: TRBD1 (6 bases). This CDR3 contains 13 residues. Germline CDR1 DFQATT, CDR2 SNEGSKA (reference sequence). V gave up 3 bases and J gave up 7 bases, with 13 bases separating them. The CDR3 DNA reads TGCAGTGCTAGTACAGGGTATCAGCAGCCCCAGCATTTT. Amino acid sequence: CSASTGYQQPQHF.

This clonotype was seen only a few times. The rearrangement joins TRBV24-1 to TRBJ2-7; possibly TRBD1 or TRBD2 for D (5 bases each). CDR1 KGHDR and CDR2 SFDVKD come from the germline V gene. The CDR3 extends over 14 amino acids. Trimming stripped 3 bases from V and 3 bases from J, with 11 bases between. The CDR3 spells CATSDGGPSYEQYF. The CDR3 DNA is TGTGCCACCAGTGATGGGGGACCCAGCTACGAGCAGTACTTC.

The chain couples TRBV27 to TRBJ2-3; 7 bases map to TRBD2. Trimming at V came to 4 bases and at J to 7 bases, leaving 5 bases not matched to a gene. This CDR3 spans 13 amino acids. Germline values: CDR1 MNHEY, CDR2 SMNVEV (reference sequence). CDR3: CASSSGTINTQYF. In DNA, the CDR3 is TGTGCCAGCAGTTCTGGGACTATAAATACGCAGTATTTT.

The table lists this clonotype with a few counts. The chain links TRBV7-2 to TRBJ2-7, with 16 bases lining up with TRBD2. Germline CDR1 reads SGHTA; CDR2 reads FQGNSA. The ends lost 5 bases at V and 4 bases at J; junction bases unmatched: 5. CDR3 size: 16 residues. The CDR3 bases are TGTGCCAGCAGCATGGGACTAGCGGGAGGGCCGTACGAGCAGTACTTC. Its protein is CASSMGLAGGPYEQYF. The full variable domain, with the rest looked up from reference TRBV7-2 and TRBJ2-7, is GAGVSQSPSNKVTEKGKDVELRCDPISGHTALYWYRQSLGQGLEFLIYFQGNSAPDKSGLPSDRFSAERTGGSVSTLTIQRTQQEDSAVYLCASSMGLAGGPYEQYFGPGTRLTVT.

The table lists this clonotype with a few counts. This chain joins TRBV20-1 and TRBJ2-1; 16 bases map to TRBD2. Trimming took 0 bases from V and 0 from J; bases not matched to a gene: 14. This CDR3 region has 22 residues. The germline V gene encodes CDR1 DFQATT and CDR2 SNEGSKA (reference sequence). The CDR3 reads CSARDSGTSGGAIPSSYNEQFF. CDR3 nucleotides: TGCAGTGCTAGAGATTCCGGGACTAGCGGGGGGGCGATCCCGAGCTCCTACAATGAGCAGTTCTTC.

This clonotype has at least ten counts. Here the CDR3 DNA reads TGCAGCGTTGCCAGGACGGATCCCACAGATACGCAGTATTTT. Residues: CSVARTDPTDTQYF. This chain links TRBV29-1 with TRBJ2-3; no clear D. CDR1 and CDR2 (germline): SQVTM, ANQGSEA. Deletions cut 4 bases from V and 2 bases from J, with 13 bases between. This CDR3 has 14 residues.

The chain is built from TRBV10-2 and TRBJ2-1; maybe TRBD2 (6 bases). The V gene's germline CDR1 is WSHSY and CDR2 SAAADI. This CDR3 spans 16 amino acids. Trimming stripped 11 bases from V and 8 bases from J, with 28 bases between. The CDR3 here is CAAGGVGRRSIDEQFF. The CDR3 DNA is TGCGCCGCAGGAGGGGTGGGTCGGAGGTCGATCGATGAGCAGTTCTTC.

The V and J genes are TRBV6-5 and TRBJ1-6; TRBD1 is a possible D gene (5 bases). The length of the CDR3 is 15 residues. Germline V gene data show CDR1 as MNHEY and CDR2 as SVGAGI. Trimming removed 3 bases at V and 7 bases at J, with 13 bases between. Written as DNA, the CDR3 is TGTGCCAGCAGTTATTTTGGGGGGGGAAATTCACCCCTCCACTTT. Protein sequence: CASSYFGGGNSPLHF.

This clonotype turned up a few times. The gene calls are TRBV7-2 and TRBJ2-2, with D perhaps matching TRBD1 or TRBD2 (5 bases each). V shed 0 bases and J shed 5 bases, with 10 bases lying between them. Per germline, CDR1 SGHTA and CDR2 FQGNSA. This CDR3 region has 15 residues. CDR3: CASSLARGPTGELFF. The CDR3 nucleotides are TGTGCCAGCAGCTTAGCCCGGGGACCTACCGGGGAGCTGTTTTTT.